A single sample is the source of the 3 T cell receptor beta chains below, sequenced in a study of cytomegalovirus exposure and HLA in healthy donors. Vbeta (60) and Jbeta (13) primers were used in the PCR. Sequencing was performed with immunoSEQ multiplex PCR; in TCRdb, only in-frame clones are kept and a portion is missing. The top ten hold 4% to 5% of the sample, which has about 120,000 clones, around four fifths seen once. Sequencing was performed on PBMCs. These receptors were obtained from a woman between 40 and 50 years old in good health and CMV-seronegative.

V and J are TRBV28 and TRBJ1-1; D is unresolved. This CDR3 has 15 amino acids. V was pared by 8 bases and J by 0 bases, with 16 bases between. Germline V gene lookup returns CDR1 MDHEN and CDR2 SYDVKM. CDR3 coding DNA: TGTGCCAGCCCCAGGCCTTTCCCAATGAACACTGAAGCTTTCTTT. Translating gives CASPRPFPMNTEAFF.

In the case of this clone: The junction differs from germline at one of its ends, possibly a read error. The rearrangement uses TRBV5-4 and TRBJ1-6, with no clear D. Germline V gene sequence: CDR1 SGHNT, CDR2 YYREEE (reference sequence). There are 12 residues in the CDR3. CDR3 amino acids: CASSSYNSPLHF. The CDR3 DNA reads TGTGCCAGCAGCTCCTACAATTCACCCCTCCACTTT.

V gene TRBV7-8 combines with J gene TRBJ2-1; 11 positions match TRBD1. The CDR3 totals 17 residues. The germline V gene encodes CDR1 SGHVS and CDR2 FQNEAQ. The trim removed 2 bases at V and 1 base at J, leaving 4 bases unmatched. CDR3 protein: CASSLNGQGASYNEQFF. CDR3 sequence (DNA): TGTGCCAGCAGCTTAAATGGACAGGGGGCTTCCTACAATGAGCAGTTCTTC.